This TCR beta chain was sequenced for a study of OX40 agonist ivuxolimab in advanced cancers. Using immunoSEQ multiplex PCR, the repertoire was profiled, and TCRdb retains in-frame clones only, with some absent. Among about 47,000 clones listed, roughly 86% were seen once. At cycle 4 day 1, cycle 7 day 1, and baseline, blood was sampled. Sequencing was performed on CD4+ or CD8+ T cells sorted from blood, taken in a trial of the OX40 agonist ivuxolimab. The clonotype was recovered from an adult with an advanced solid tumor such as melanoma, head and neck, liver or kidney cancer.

The CDR3 DNA reads TGTGCCAGCAGCGCCAACAGGGGCAATCAGCCCCAGCATTTT. Protein: CASSANRGNQPQHF. The V and J genes are TRBV5-4 and TRBJ1-5, with D perhaps matching TRBD1 (6 bases). Germline values: CDR1 SGHNT, CDR2 YYREEE (reference sequence). Trimming cost V 4 bases and J 2 bases, with 10 bases left between them. CDR3 length: 14 amino acids.